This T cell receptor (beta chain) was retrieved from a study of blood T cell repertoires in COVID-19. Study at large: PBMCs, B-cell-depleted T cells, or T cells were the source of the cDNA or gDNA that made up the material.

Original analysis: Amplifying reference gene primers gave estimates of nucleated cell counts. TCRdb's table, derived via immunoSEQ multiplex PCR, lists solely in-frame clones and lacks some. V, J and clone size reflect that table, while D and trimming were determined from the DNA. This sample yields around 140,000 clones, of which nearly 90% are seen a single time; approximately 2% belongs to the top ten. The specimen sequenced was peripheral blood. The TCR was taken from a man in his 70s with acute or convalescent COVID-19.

The CDR3 spells CASSRGLKTEAFF. CDR3 DNA sequence: TGTGCCAGCAGTAGGGGGCTAAAAACTGAAGCTTTCTTT. V usage is TRBV2 and J usage is TRBJ1-1; 7 nucleotides match TRBD1. There are 13 residues in the CDR3. The germline V gene encodes CDR1 SNHLY and CDR2 FYNNEI. With V trimmed by 5 bases and J by 5 bases, 5 bases remained unmatched.